This is a list of T cell receptor beta chains from one sample in a study of CD8+CD57+ T cells in acquired aplastic anemia. Using its own MiXCR run on the reads, TCRdb lists one record per CDR3 protein. The sample comprises under 350,000 distinct CDR3 sequences, 55% to 60% of which are singletons, and 8% rests with the top ten. Material: sorted CD4+, CD8+, or CD8+CD57+ T cells (not recorded which) from PBMCs. The receptors derive from a human donor with severe aplastic anemia or a healthy control (not recorded which). CDR3s include the opening cysteine and the closing phenylalanine or tryptophan. The D gene is left open where the match is weak. Size values are once, few and many counts, or a class for expanded clones, and some rows have none.

>TRBV19|-|many|TRBJ1-1
CASSIRQAANTEAFF
TGTGCCAGTAGTATTCGACAGGCGGCGAACACTGAAGCTTTCTTT
>TRBV7-3|-|once|TRBJ1-4
CASSLSAHNERLFF
TGTGCCAGCAGCCTCAGCGCCCATAATGAAAGACTGTTTTTT
>TRBV15|-|-|TRBJ1-3
CATSRGTRPNTIYF
TGTGCCACCAGCAGAGGGACGAGGCCTAACACCATATATTTT
>TRBV7-9|-|-|TRBJ2-1
CASSLDGTLYNEQFF
TGTGCCAGCAGCTTGGATGGGACTCTCTACAATGAGCAGTTCTTC
>TRBV7-3|TRBD1|-|TRBJ2-1
CASSLWDRGRVLPFYNEQFF
TGTGCCAGCAGCCTATGGGACAGGGGGCGCGTTTTACCCTTCTACAATGAGCAGTTCTTC
>TRBV24-1|-|-|TRBJ2-1
CATSRDGLYNEQFF
TGTGCCACCAGCCGGGACGGACTTTACAATGAGCAGTTCTTC
>TRBV7-9|TRBD1|-|TRBJ2-7
CASSELDRGRTYEQYF
TGTGCCAGCAGCGAACTCGACAGGGGGCGAACCTACGAGCAGTACTTC
>TRBV5-5|-|-|TRBJ2-7
CASSLGQGGHYEQYF
TGCGCCAGCAGCTTGGGGCAGGGGGGTCACTACGAGCAGTACTTC
>TRBV5-6|-|many|TRBJ1-2
CASSLGQGYTF
TGTGCCAGCAGCTTGGGACAGGGCTACACCTTC
>TRBV20-1|TRBD1|many|TRBJ1-6
CSAGDRGFYGSYNSPLHF
TGCAGTGCCGGGGACAGGGGTTTCTATGGGTCCTATAATTCACCCCTCCACTTT
>TRBV7-2|TRBD1|-|TRBJ1-5
CASHRTGDQPQHF
TGTGCCAGCCACCGGACAGGGGATCAGCCCCAGCATTTT
>TRBV10-2|-|few|TRBJ1-1
CASGNGVGGTEAFF
TGCGCCAGCGGGAACGGGGTGGGTGGCACTGAAGCTTTCTTT
>TRBV7-2|-|many|TRBJ2-2
CASSHRGGTGPTGELFF
TGTGCCAGCAGCCACCGGGGGGGGACAGGGCCCACCGGGGAGCTGTTTTTT
>TRBV27|-|many|TRBJ2-7
CASSLSSDRGQGYEQYF
TGTGCCAGCAGTTTATCGTCGGATAGAGGGCAGGGGTATGAGCAGTACTTC
>TRBV20-1|-|-|TRBJ2-3
CSAPVGPSTDTQYF
TGCAGTGCCCCCGTGGGGCCTAGCACAGATACGCAGTATTTT
>TRBV29-1|-|-|TRBJ2-1
CSVERGPYNEQFF
TGCAGCGTTGAAAGGGGACCCTACAATGAGCAGTTCTTC
>TRBV6-1|-|-|TRBJ1-4
CSTSEGPVNEKLLF
TGTTCCACAAGCGAGGGGCCAGTTAATGAAAAACTGCTTTTT
>TRBV9|-|-|TRBJ1-1
CASSVVEGVNTEAFF
TGTGCCAGCAGCGTAGTTGAGGGGGTGAACACTGAAGCTTTCTTT
>TRBV9|TRBD1|many|TRBJ1-1
CASSPHLGQLNTEAFF
TGTGCCAGCAGCCCACACCTGGGACAGTTGAACACTGAAGCTTTCTTT
>TRBV20-1|-|-|TRBJ2-6
CSAPTGSGANVLTF
TGCAGTGCTCCAACGGGTTCTGGGGCCAACGTCCTGACTTTC
>TRBV24-1|-|-|TRBJ2-2
CATSDPLQGRVDTGELFF
TGTGCCACCAGTGACCCCCTACAGGGGAGGGTCGACACCGGGGAGCTGTTTTTT
>TRBV24-1|-|once|TRBJ1-2
CASSEESGDLGYGYTF
TGTGCCAGCAGTGAAGAGTCAGGGGACCTGGGGTATGGCTACACCTTC
>TRBV7-7|TRBD2|-|TRBJ2-7
CASSTGGDWDEQYF
TGTGCTAGCAGCACGGGAGGGGATTGGGACGAGCAGTACTTC
>TRBV9|-|-|TRBJ2-2
CASSVSYTGELFF
TGTGCCAGCAGCGTCTCGTACACCGGGGAGCTGTTTTTT
>TRBV7-2|-|-|TRBJ2-7
CASSLGWEASSYEQYF
TGTGCCAGCAGCTTAGGGTGGGAGGCGAGCTCCTACGAGCAGTACTTC
>TRBV28|TRBD2|-|TRBJ2-7
CASTMGGYLYEQYF
TGTGCCAGCACCATGGGGGGGTACCTCTACGAGCAGTACTTC
>TRBV10-3|-|-|TRBJ1-2
CGSRGAGNDGYTF
TGTGGTTCCAGGGGAGCGGGGAACGATGGCTACACCTTC
>TRBV12-5|-|many|TRBJ1-6
CASGFGSGDSPLHF
TGTGCTAGTGGTTTCGGTAGCGGGGATTCACCCCTCCACTTT
>TRBV20-1|TRBD2|-|TRBJ2-1
CSATKPGTSGNEQFF
TGCAGTGCTACTAAGCCCGGGACTAGCGGCAATGAGCAGTTCTTC
>TRBV12-3/TRBV12-4|TRBD1|-|TRBJ1-2
CASSGQGDGYTF
TGTGCCAGCAGTGGACAGGGCGATGGCTACACCTTC
>TRBV11-2|-|-|TRBJ1-1
CASSPVTVGAFF
TGTGCCAGCAGCCCAGTGACCGTGGGGGCTTTCTTT
>TRBV20-1|-|-|TRBJ1-3
CSATDSHSGNTIYF
TGCAGTGCTACCGACAGCCACTCTGGAAACACCATATATTTT
>TRBV7-4|TRBD2|once|TRBJ2-1
CASSLRQGTSGYNEQFF
TGTGCCAGCAGCTTACGACAGGGGACTAGCGGGTACAATGAGCAGTTCTTC
>TRBV9|-|few|TRBJ2-5
CASSASAAETQYF
TGTGCCAGCAGCGCAAGTGCCGCCGAGACCCAGTACTTC
>TRBV10-3|-|many|TRBJ2-2
CAISEGWGDAGELFF
TGTGCCATCAGTGAGGGCTGGGGGGACGCCGGGGAGCTGTTTTTT
>TRBV19|-|-|TRBJ2-6
CASSILGSGANVLTF
TGTGCCAGTAGTATTTTGGGCTCTGGGGCCAACGTCCTGACTTTC